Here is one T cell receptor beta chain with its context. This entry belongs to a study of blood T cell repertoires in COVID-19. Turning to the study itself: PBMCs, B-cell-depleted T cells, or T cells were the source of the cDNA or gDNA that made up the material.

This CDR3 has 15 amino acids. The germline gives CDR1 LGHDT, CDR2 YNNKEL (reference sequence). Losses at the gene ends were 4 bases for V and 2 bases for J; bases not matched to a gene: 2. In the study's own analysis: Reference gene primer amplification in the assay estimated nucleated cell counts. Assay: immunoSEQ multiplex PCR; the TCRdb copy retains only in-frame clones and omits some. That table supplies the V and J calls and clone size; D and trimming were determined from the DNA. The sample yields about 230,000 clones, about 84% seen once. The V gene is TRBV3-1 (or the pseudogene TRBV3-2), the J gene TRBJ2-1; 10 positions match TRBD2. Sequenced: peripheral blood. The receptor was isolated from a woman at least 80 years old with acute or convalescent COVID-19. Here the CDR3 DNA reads TGTGCCAGCAGCCGGACTAGCGGCGCCTACAATGAGCAGTTCTTC. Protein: CASSRTSGAYNEQFF.